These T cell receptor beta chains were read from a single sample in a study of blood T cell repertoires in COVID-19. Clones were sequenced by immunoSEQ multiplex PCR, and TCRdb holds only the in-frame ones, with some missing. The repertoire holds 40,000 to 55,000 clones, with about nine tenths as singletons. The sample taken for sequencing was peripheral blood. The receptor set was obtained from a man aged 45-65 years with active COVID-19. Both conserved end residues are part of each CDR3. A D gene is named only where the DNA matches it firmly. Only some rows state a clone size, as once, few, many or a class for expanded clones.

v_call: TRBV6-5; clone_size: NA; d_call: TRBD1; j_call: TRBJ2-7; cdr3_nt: TGTGCCAGCACATCGAGGGGACAGGGCATCTACGAGCAGTACTTC; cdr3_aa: CASTSRGQGIYEQYF
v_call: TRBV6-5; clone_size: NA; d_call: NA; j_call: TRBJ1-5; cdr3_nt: TGTGCCAGCAGGTCTGGTTGGGTGAGACTCTTT; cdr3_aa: CASRSGWVRLF
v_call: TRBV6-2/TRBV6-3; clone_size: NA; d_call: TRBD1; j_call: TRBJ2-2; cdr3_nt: TGTGCCAGCAGTCGACGACAGGGCCTGGCCGGGGAGCTGTTTTTT; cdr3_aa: CASSRRQGLAGELFF
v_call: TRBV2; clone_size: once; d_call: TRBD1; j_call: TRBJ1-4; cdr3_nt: TGTGCCAGCAGTCCCATGGACAGGGGTAATGAAAAACTGTTTTTT; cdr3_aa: CASSPMDRGNEKLFF
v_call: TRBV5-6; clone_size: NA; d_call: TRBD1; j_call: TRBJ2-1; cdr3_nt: TGTGCCAGCAGCTGGACAGGGGGCGAAGATGAGCAGTTCTTC; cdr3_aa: CASSWTGGEDEQFF
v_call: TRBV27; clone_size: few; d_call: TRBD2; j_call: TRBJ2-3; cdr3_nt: TGTGCCAGCACAACTAGCGGGGACCGCCATACGCAGTATTTT; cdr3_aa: CASTTSGDRHTQYF
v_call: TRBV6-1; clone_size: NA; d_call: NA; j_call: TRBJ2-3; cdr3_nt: TGTGCCAGCAGTGAATCAGGGAGGACCACAGATACGCAGTATTTT; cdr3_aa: CASSESGRTTDTQYF
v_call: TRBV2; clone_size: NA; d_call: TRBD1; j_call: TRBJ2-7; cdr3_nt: TGTGCCAGCAGTGAGACAGGGGGCTGGTACGAGCAGTACTTC; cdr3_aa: CASSETGGWYEQYF
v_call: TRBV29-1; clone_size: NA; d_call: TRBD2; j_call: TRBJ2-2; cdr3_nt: TGCAGCGCCAAAGCGGGGACGAACACCGGGGAGCTGTTTTTT; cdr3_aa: CSAKAGTNTGELFF
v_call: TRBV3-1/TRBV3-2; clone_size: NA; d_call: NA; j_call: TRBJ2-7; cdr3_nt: TGTGCCAGCAGCCAAGTGGGGGCTAGTTACGAGCAGTACTTC; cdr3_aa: CASSQVGASYEQYF
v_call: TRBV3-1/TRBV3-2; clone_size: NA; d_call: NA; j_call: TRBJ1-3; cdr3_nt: TGTGCCAGCAGCCACGAGGGACTCGCATCGAGGGCCATATATTTT; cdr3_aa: CASSHEGLASRAIYF
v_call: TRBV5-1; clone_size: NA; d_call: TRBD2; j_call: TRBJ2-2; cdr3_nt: TGCGCCAGCAGCTTGGAGATAGCGGGGGCCGGGGAGCTGTTTTTT; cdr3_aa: CASSLEIAGAGELFF
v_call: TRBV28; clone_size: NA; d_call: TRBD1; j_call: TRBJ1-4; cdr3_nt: TGTGCCAGCAGTCCTTTGACAGGGGTAGGCGAAAAACTGTTTTTT; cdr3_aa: CASSPLTGVGEKLFF
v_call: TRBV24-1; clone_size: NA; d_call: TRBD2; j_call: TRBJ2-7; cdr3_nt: TGTGCCACCAGTGGGGACTACGCCTACGAGCAGTACTTC; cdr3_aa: CATSGDYAYEQYF
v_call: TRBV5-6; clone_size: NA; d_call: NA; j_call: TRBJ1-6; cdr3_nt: TGTGCCAGCAGCCCGGGGTATTCACCCCTCCACTTT; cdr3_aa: CASSPGYSPLHF
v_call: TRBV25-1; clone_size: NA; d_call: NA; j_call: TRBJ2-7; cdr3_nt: TGTGCCAGCAGTGAGCTGGGCTTAATGGAGCAGTACTTC; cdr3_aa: CASSELGLMEQYF
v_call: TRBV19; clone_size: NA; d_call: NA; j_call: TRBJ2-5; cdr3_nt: TGTGCCACCCAAGGGGGAGAGACCCAGTACTTC; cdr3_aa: CATQGGETQYF
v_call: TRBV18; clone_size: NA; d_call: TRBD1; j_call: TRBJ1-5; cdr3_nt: TGTGCCAGCTCATTGGGACAGTCGCAGCCCCAGCATTTT; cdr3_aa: CASSLGQSQPQHF
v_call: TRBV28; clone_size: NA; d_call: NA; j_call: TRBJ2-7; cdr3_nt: TGTGCCACCGCCTGGAGGGCCACCTACGAGCAGTACTTC; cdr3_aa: CATAWRATYEQYF
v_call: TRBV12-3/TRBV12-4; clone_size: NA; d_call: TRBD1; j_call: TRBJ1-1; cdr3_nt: TGTGCCAGCAGGGGGACAGGGCCTACTGAAGCTTTCTTT; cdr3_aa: CASRGTGPTEAFF
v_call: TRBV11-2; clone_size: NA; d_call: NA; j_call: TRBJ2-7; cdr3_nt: TGTGCCAGCAGCTTAACCCCTCCGTTGGCTTATATTTCCTACGAGCAGTACTTC; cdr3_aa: CASSLTPPLAYISYEQYF
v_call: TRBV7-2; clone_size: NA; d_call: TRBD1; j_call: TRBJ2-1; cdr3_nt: TGTGCCAGCAGCTTCTCTAGGGGACAGAGGAATGAGCAGTTCTTC; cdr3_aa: CASSFSRGQRNEQFF
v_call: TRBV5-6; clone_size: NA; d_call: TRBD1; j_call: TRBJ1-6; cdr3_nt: TGTGCCAGCAGCTTCGACAGGGGGCGCCGGTCACCCCTCCACTTT; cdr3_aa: CASSFDRGRRSPLHF
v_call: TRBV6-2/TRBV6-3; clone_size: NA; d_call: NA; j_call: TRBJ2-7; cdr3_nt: TGTGCCAGCAGCGAAACAGGGCTCTTCTCCTACGAGCAGTACTTC; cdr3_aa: CASSETGLFSYEQYF
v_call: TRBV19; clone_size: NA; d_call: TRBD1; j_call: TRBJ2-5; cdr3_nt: TGTGCCAGTAGTATAGGCGGGGACAGGGGCAGTGAGACCCAGTACTTC; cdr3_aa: CASSIGGDRGSETQYF
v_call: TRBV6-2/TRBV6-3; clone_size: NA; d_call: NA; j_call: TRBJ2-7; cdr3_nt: TGTGCCAGCAGTTCGCAGGGGCTCCCCTCCTACGAGCAGTACTTC; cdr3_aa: CASSSQGLPSYEQYF
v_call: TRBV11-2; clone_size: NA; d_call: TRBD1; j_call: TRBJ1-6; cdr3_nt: TGTGCCAGCAGCTTTGGACAGGGGGGGACGTCTCGGGCCTTT; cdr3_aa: CASSFGQGGTSRAF
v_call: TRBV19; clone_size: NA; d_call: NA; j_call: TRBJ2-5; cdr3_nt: TGTGCCAGTACTCTCGGGAGGGGGCCAGGGAGGCGAGAGACCCAGTACTTC; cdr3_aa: CASTLGRGPGRRETQYF
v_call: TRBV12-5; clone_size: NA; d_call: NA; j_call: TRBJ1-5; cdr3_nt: TGTGCTAGTGCTATCCCAGGGGGCAATCAGCCCCAGCATTTT; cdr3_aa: CASAIPGGNQPQHF
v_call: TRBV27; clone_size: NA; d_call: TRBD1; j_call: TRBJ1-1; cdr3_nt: TGTGCCAGCAGTATATATCCCCCGGGACAGGGCAAGGGGGTGAACACTGAAGCTTTCTTT; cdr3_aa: CASSIYPPGQGKGVNTEAFF
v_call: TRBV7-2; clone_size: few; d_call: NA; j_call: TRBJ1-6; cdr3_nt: TGTGCCAGCAGACTCAGGGTAGACTCACCCCTCCACTTT; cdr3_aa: CASRLRVDSPLHF
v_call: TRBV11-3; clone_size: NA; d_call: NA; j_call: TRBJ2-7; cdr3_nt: TGTGCCAGCAGCCCGCGGGACAGCGGAGGATACGAGCAGTACTTC; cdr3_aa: CASSPRDSGGYEQYF
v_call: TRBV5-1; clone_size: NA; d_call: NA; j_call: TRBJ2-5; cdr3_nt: TGCGCCAGCAGCTTTGTGGGCGGGACGGAGACCCAGTACTTC; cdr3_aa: CASSFVGGTETQYF
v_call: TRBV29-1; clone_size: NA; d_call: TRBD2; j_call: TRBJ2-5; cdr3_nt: TGCAGCGGACATAGCGGGACCGAGACCCAGTACTTC; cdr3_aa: CSGHSGTETQYF